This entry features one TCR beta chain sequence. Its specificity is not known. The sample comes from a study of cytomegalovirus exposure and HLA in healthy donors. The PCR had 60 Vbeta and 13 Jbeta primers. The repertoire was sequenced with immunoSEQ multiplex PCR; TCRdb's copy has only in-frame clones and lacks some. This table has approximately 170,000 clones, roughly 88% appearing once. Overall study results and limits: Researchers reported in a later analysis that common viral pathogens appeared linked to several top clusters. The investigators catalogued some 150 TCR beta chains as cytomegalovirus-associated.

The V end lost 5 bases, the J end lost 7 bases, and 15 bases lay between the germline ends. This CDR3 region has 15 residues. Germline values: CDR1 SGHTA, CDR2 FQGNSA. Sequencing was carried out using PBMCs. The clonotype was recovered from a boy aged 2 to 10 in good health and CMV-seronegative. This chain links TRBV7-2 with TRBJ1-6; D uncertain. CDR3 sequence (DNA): TGTGCCAGCAGCCCTCCGGAGAGGCTCAATTCACCCCTCCACTTT. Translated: CASSPPERLNSPLHF.